This T cell receptor (beta chain) was sequenced in a study of blood T cell repertoires in COVID-19. This CDR3 is 15 amino acids long. From germline, CDR1 is SGHDN and CDR2 FVKESK. Trimming stripped 0 bases from V and 9 bases from J, with 17 bases between. Method: immunoSEQ multiplex PCR; TCRdb's copy keeps in-frame clones and lacks some. The sample holds some 120,000 clones; 80% to 90% are singletons and the top ten take 3% to 4%. Sequencing was performed on peripheral blood. The chain uses TRBV14 and TRBJ1-1, with D unclear. This clonotype was sampled from a woman aged 55-70 years with acute or convalescent COVID-19. DNA for the CDR3: TGTGCCAGCAGCCAAGATCTGGGAGGGCTCGGGAAAGCTTTCTTT. This codes for CASSQDLGGLGKAFF.